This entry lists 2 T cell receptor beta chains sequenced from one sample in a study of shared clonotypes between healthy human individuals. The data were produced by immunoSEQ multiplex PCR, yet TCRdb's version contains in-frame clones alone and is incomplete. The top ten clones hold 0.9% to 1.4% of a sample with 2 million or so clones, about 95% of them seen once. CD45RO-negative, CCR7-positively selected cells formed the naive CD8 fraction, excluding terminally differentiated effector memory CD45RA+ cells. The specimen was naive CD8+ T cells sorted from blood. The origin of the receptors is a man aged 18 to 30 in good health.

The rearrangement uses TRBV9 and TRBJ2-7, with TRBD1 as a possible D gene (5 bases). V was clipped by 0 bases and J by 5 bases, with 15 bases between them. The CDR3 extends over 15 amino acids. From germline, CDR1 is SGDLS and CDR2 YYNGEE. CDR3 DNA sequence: TGTGCCAGCAGCGTAGAGGCAGGGTCAGTGGACGAGCAGTACTTC. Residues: CASSVEAGSVDEQYF.

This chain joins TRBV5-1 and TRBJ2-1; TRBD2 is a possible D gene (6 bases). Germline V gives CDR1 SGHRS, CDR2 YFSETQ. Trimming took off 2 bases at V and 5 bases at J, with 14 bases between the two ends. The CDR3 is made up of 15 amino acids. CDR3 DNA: TGCGCCAGCAGCTTCATAGGGGACTCGAACAATGAGCAGTTCTTC. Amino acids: CASSFIGDSNNEQFF.